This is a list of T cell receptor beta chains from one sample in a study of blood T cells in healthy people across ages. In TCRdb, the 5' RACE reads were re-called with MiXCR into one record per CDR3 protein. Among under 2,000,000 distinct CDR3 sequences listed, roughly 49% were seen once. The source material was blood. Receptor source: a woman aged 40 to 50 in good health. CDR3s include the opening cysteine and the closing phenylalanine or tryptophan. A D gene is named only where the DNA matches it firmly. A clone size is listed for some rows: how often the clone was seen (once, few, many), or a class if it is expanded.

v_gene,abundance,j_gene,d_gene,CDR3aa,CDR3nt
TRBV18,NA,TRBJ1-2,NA,CASSRDPSSNYGYTF,TGTGCCAGCTCACGGGACCCTAGCTCCAACTATGGCTACACCTTC
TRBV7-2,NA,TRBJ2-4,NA,CASSLDRGSAKNIQYF,TGTGCCAGCAGCTTAGACCGCGGAAGTGCCAAAAACATTCAGTACTTC
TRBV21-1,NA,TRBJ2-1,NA,CASSNLSTPFLAGVYNEQFF,TGTGCCAGCAGCAACTTGTCGACTCCCTTTCTAGCGGGAGTCTACAATGAGCAGTTCTTC
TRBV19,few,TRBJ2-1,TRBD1,CASSIMTGDNEQFF,TGTGCCAGTAGTATTATGACAGGGGATAATGAGCAGTTCTTC
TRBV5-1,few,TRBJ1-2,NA,CASSLEGSVYGYTF,TGCGCCAGCAGCTTGGAAGGGTCGGTGTATGGCTACACCTTC
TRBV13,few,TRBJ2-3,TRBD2,CASSSAAGGVSDTQYF,TGTGCCAGCAGTTCCGCTGCGGGGGGAGTGAGTGATACGCAGTATTTT
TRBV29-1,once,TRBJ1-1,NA,CSVEDRRRGVRAFF,TGCAGCGTTGAAGATCGTAGGCGCGGGGTGCGAGCTTTCTTT
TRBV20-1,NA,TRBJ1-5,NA,CSARVRVDQPQHF,TGCAGTGCTAGAGTTCGGGTTGATCAGCCCCAGCATTTT
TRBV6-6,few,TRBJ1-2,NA,CASSYSVYGYGYTF,TGTGCCAGCAGTTACTCGGTGTACGGCTATGGCTACACCTTC
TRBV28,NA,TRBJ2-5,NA,CASADRATQYF,TGTGCCAGCGCCGACCGGGCAACTCAGTACTTC
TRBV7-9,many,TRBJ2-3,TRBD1,CASSLGQGRDTQYF,TGTGCCAGCAGCTTGGGACAGGGGAGGGATACGCAGTATTTT
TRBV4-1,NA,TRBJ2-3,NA,CASSQDAAASTDTQYF,TGCGCCAGCAGCCAAGACGCGGCAGCTAGCACAGATACGCAGTATTTT
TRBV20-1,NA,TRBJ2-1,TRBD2,CSANLGLVNPLDEQFF,TGCAGTGCCAATCTCGGACTAGTCAACCCCCTGGATGAGCAGTTCTTC
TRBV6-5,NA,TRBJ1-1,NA,CASSYIPGEAFF,TGTGCCAGCAGTTACATACCTGGAGAAGCTTTCTTT
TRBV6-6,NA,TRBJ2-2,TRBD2,CASMGGGTGELFF,TGTGCCAGCATGGGGGGGGGGACCGGGGAGCTGTTTTTT
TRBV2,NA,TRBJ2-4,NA,CASSGATENIQYF,TGTGCCAGCAGCGGGGCGACCGAAAACATTCAGTACTTC
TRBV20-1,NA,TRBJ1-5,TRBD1,CSASPRTGWIGNQPQHF,TGCAGTGCTAGCCCCCGGACAGGGTGGATAGGCAATCAGCCCCAGCATTTT
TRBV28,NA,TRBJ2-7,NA,CAARQGFFGEYEQYF,TGTGCCGCTAGGCAAGGGTTCTTCGGGGAATACGAGCAGTACTTC
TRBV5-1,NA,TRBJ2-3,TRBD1,CASSLAGTAYTDTQYF,TGCGCCAGCAGCTTAGCCGGGACAGCTTACACAGATACGCAGTATTTT
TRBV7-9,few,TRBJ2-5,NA,CASSLASGSQVRYF,TGTGCCAGCAGCTTAGCGTCGGGGTCCCAGGTGAGGTACTTC
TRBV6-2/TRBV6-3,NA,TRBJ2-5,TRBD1,CASHKGGVETQYF,TGTGCCAGCCATAAAGGGGGCGTGGAGACCCAGTACTTC
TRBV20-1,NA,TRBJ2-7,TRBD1,CSAREDRGRNPYVYEQYF,TGCAGTGCTAGAGAGGACAGGGGGCGGAATCCCTACGTCTACGAGCAGTACTTC
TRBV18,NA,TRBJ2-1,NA,CASSPITAVDEQFF,TGTGCCAGCTCACCGATCACTGCCGTCGATGAGCAGTTCTTC
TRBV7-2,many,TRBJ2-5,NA,CASSLAGGFQETQYF,TGTGCCAGCAGCTTAGCGGGGGGCTTCCAAGAGACCCAGTACTTC
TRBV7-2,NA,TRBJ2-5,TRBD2,CASSPTSGVETQYF,TGTGCCAGCAGCCCTACTAGCGGGGTGGAGACCCAGTACTTC
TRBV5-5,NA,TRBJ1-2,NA,CASSLVGRRLGYTF,TGTGCCAGCAGCTTAGTGGGCAGAAGGCTTGGCTACACCTTC
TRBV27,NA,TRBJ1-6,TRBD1,CASSPRQGFSYNSPLHF,TGTGCCAGCAGTCCCAGACAGGGTTTCTCCTATAATTCACCCCTCCACTTT
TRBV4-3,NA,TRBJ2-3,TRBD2,CASSPRGVAGVVNTQYF,TGCGCCAGCAGCCCCCGGGGAGTAGCGGGGGTCGTGAATACGCAGTATTTT
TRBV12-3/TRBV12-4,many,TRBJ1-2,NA,CASSLSGGYTF,TGTGCCAGCAGTTTAAGTGGTGGCTACACCTTC